This T cell receptor (beta chain) was retrieved from a study of shared clonotypes between healthy human individuals (dated by TCRdb to the early 2020s). Describing the broader study: The cohort included a few men and a couple of women between 18 and 49 years of age. Between about 0.94 and 8.9 billion PBMCs per donor were obtained by leukapheresis. To estimate repertoire size and how much clonotypes are shared between individuals, the study performed deep sequencing of blood TCR repertoires from five healthy adults. Libraries were prepared and TCR repertoires were sequenced by different laboratories using diverse techniques, in order to increase sequencing depth and limit assay-specific biases. Per donor, three plates each were used for CD4 naive and CD4 memory, two for CD8 naive, and one for CD8 memory. Overall study results and their limits: Even with the large sequencing depth, rarefaction of the sorted-subset datasets indicated that sequencing was incomplete. Pairwise subsampling led to the expectation that sequencing depth would affect the degree of clonotype sharing among donors. Only blood was sampled, and tissue TCR repertoires likely differ from those in blood. About 4.5% of naive CD4, 3.5% of naive CD8, approximately 2.2% of memory CD4, and less than 0.45% of memory CD8 clonotypes were shared across a few donors. Clonotypes shared by all four sorted-subset donors showed higher generation probabilities than non-shared clonotypes. Naive subsets generally had larger estimated clonotype richness than memory subsets did. Because the study included only a small number of donors, the genetic and exposure-history diversity represented was limited.

Using the deep immunoSEQ assay, TCR CDR3 regions were amplified from genomic DNA by multiplex PCR. Extracted genomic DNA from each cell subset was distributed evenly across all wells of several immunoSEQ 96-well plates, and each plate was treated as a replicate. For sorted subsets, each replicate PCR was loaded with 200 ng genomic DNA, equivalent to about 30,000 T cell genomes. The purified libraries were quantified using a Qubit 3.0 fluorometer, sized with a Bioanalyzer 2100, and then quantified again using the KAPA Library Quantification kit. A separate single-read 150-cycle Illumina NextSeq 550 flow cell was used to sequence each immunoSEQ 96-well plate. Turning to the authors' computational methods: Because only junctional sequences without quality scores were contained in the immunoSEQ output, filtering matching that applied to full-length reads could not be performed. Sequences were annotated with PyIR, a Python wrapper for IgBLAST v1.9, and V/J genes and CDR3 were assigned using IMGT germline references. Reads were filtered out if the reads had weak V/J assignments (E-value above 1e-6), no CDR3, stop codons, out-of-frame junctions, or ambiguous translated residues. V3J clonotypes were defined by identical inferred V gene, J gene, and CDR3 amino acid sequence. The percentage overlap between two repertoires was calculated by dividing the number of shared unique clonotypes by the size of the smaller repertoire. RTK rarefaction, the Chao1 estimator, and Recon v2.1 estimates of unobserved clonotypes were used to assess repertoire richness. Generation probabilities were computed with OLGA for all TCRbeta clonotypes obtained by the gDNA method from several donors. In its TCRdb copy, this immuneACCESS table keeps in-frame sequences only and misses some clones. Where compared with another copy, unresolved V genes explain less than half of these, and the others have no known cause. V and J calls and clone size are as listed in that table; D and trimming were resolved from the DNA. This sample lists about 2 million clones; about 95% were detected once. About 1.1% of the sample rests with the top ten.

Details on this clone: The antigen it binds to is not known. Base qualities are missing; no much larger clone stands one base away.

CD8 naive samples consisted of CD45RO-negative cells that were positively selected for CCR7, yielding a CD45RA+CCR7+ population without TemRA cells. The donors were healthy, HIV-negative adults who had no recently reported acute infections or vaccinations. Every donor was a Caucasian adult living in Nashville, Tennessee, USA. Blood was collected by leukapheresis, and PBMCs were isolated by Ficoll-Histopaque density gradient centrifugation and then cryopreserved in liquid nitrogen vapor phase. Analytical flow cytometry was used to check the purity and quantity of every magnetically sorted T cell population. From each sorted fraction, genomic DNA was isolated and quantified by UV absorbance on a Nanodrop 2000c. Specimen: naive CD8+ T cells sorted from blood. Explained via the paper, the cell subset or site label denotes: CD45RA+CCR7+. The TCR was taken from a man aged 18 to 30 in good health.

The encoded CDR3 is CACCSSGRFYEQYF. The sequenced DNA: TGTGCCTGTTGTTCTAGCGGGAGGTTTTACGAGCAGTACTTC. The rearrangement joined TRBV30 to TRBJ2-7; 11 nucleotides in the junction match TRBD2. The germline V gene (reference sequence) specifies GTSNPN as CDR1 and SVGIG as CDR2. Here V drops 6 bases and J drops 4 bases, and the junction holds 8 bases not matched to any gene. From its cysteine to its phenylalanine, the CDR3 spans 14 amino acids. Only the CDR3 DNA stays, 42 bases, in frame from base 1.